Shown below are 20 T cell receptor beta chains from a single sample sequenced in a study of glioma-infiltrating T cells after dendritic cell vaccination. Time point in this sample: after dendritic cell vaccination, including at tumor progression/relapse. The repertoire was sequenced with immunoSEQ multiplex PCR; TCRdb's copy has only in-frame clones and lacks some. The sample carries around 60,000 clones, around nine tenths recorded once. The sequencing here drew on blood, taken after dendritic cell vaccination. The receptors here all came from a human donor with glioblastoma.

The CDR3 DNA sequence: TGTGCCAGTAGTGACAGGGTCTATGGCTACACCTTC. This codes for CASSDRVYGYTF. The chain is built from TRBV19 and TRBJ1-2, with TRBD1 identical over 7 bases. Trimming removed 5 bases from V and 4 bases from J; junction bases left unmatched: 1. Germline assignment: CDR1 LNHDA and CDR2 SQIVND (reference sequence). CDR3 length equals 12 residues.

The CDR3 DNA reads TGTGCCAGCAGTTTATACAGGGGCGGTGGCTACACCTTC. It yields the protein CASSLYRGGGYTF. The rearrangement joins TRBV27 to TRBJ1-2; the match to TRBD1 covers 7 bases. Germline loops: CDR1 MNHEY, CDR2 SMNVEV (reference sequence). CDR3 size: 13 residues. Losses at the gene ends were 1 base for V and 7 bases for J; bases not matched to a gene: 3.

The J gene is TRBJ2-7, the V gene TRBV6-1, with 11 nucleotides matching TRBD2. The CDR3 loop spans 14 amino acids. Trimming cost V 1 base and J 7 bases; bases outside gene matches: 3. Germline CDR1 MNHNS, CDR2 SASEGT. CDR3 loop: CASSEGLAGQEQYF. The CDR3 coding sequence is TGTGCCAGCAGTGAAGGACTAGCGGGGCAAGAGCAGTACTTC.

The chain is built from TRBV21-1 and TRBJ1-6. TRBV21-1 is recorded as a pseudogene. The CDR3 covers 10 residues. The CDR3 sequence is CASNCPPLHF. The CDR3, as DNA: TGTGCCAGCAACTGTCCACCCCTCCACTTT.

The chain carries TRBV11-2 and TRBJ1-1; the match to TRBD1 covers 7 bases. From germline, CDR1 is SGHAT and CDR2 FQNNGV. The CDR3 is made up of 15 amino acids. The V and J ends lost 4 bases and 3 bases, in that order; junction bases with no gene match: 8. The CDR3 here is CASSSLTGIDTEAFF. CDR3 DNA: TGTGCCAGCAGCTCACTGACAGGGATTGACACTGAAGCTTTCTTT.

The chain uses TRBV5-6 and TRBJ2-5; 11 nucleotides agree with TRBD2. Germline V gives CDR1 SGHDT, CDR2 YYEEEE. The CDR3 length is 15 residues. V lost 3 bases to trimming and J lost 4 bases; unmatched junction nucleotides: 5. The CDR3, as DNA: TGTGCCAGCAGCTCAACCGGGACTAGCGGAGAGACCCAGTACTTC. Its translation: CASSSTGTSGETQYF.

The chain combines TRBV9 with TRBJ2-1, with a tentative D call TRBD2 (5 bases). The CDR3 is 16 amino acids. V was trimmed by 0 bases and J by 0 bases, leaving 10 bases between them. CDR1 and CDR2 (germline): SGDLS, YYNGEE. CDR3 region: CASSVVGSVSYNEQFF. The CDR3, as DNA: TGTGCCAGCAGCGTAGTAGGGAGCGTCTCCTACAATGAGCAGTTCTTC.

The rearrangement joins TRBV2 to TRBJ2-1; 10 bases match TRBD2. With 5 bases clipped from V and 4 bases from J, the junction kept 5 bases outside the gene matches. Germline V gene data show CDR1 as SNHLY and CDR2 as FYNNEI. This CDR3 is built from 15 residues. CDR3 residues: CASSSGRAEYNEQFF. CDR3 in DNA: TGTGCCAGCAGTAGCGGGAGGGCCGAGTACAATGAGCAGTTCTTC.

As for this clone: The sample holds other DNA sequences that translate to the same CDR3. The chain couples TRBV5-4 to TRBJ2-5, with a weak D call TRBD2 (5 bases). V was shortened by 0 bases and J by 3 bases, with 6 bases between the two germline ends. This CDR3 contains 13 residues. Per the germline V gene, CDR1 is SGHNT and CDR2 is YYREEE (reference sequence). CDR3 amino acids: CASSLGGEETQYF. CDR3 coding DNA: TGTGCCAGCAGCTTGGGGGGAGAAGAGACCCAGTACTTC.

The chain recombines TRBV7-2 with TRBJ2-7; 12 positions agree with TRBD2. V dropped 1 base and J dropped 5; count of bases not matched to a gene: 9. Per the germline V gene, CDR1 is SGHTA and CDR2 is FQGNSA. The length of the CDR3 is 17 residues. CDR3 coding DNA: TGTGCCAGCAGCTTAGATTCGACTAGCGGGAGTCTCCACGAGCAGTACTTC. It yields the protein CASSLDSTSGSLHEQYF. The whole variable domain, remainder taken from reference TRBV7-2 and TRBJ2-7, is GAGVSQSPSNKVTEKGKDVELRCDPISGHTALYWYRQSLGQGLEFLIYFQGNSAPDKSGLPSDRFSAERTGGSVSTLTIQRTQQEDSAVYLCASSLDSTSGSLHEQYFGPGTRLTVT.

J is TRBJ2-2 and V is TRBV18, with D unresolved. The CDR3 spans 14 residues. Germline V gene lookup returns CDR1 KGHSH and CDR2 LQKENI. The V and J ends lost 1 base and 3 bases respectively, with 6 bases between them. As DNA, the CDR3 is TGTGCCAGCTCACCACTCCTCGACACCGGGGAGCTGTTTTTT. As protein: CASSPLLDTGELFF.

CDR3 in amino acids: CASKTSSTGGRRPQHF. CDR3 sequence (DNA): TGTGCCAGCAAGACTAGTAGCACAGGGGGCCGTCGGCCCCAGCATTTT. This chain uses TRBV27 with TRBJ1-5; 9 bases align to TRBD1. The germline V gene has CDR1 MNHEY and CDR2 SMNVEV (reference sequence). CDR3 length: 16 amino acids. J lost 9 bases, V lost 7 bases, and 16 bases had no gene match.

The chain combines TRBV29-1 with TRBJ1-2; D call uncertain. V lost 3 bases and J 8 bases, leaving 13 bases between the germline ends. The CDR3 extends over 12 amino acids. Per germline, CDR1 SQVTM and CDR2 ANQGSEA. CDR3 amino acids: CSVDAGRRGYTF. The CDR3 DNA follows: TGCAGCGTTGATGCAGGTCGGCGAGGCTACACCTTC.

The J gene is TRBJ1-1, the V gene TRBV6-6; D is possibly TRBD1 (6 bases). The germline V and J ends were trimmed by 5 bases and 1 base, with 11 bases remaining between them. Per the germline V gene, CDR1 is MNHNY and CDR2 is SVGAGI (reference sequence). This CDR3 is built from 14 residues. CDR3 in amino acids: CASSTGTQNTEAFF. CDR3 DNA sequence: TGTGCCAGCAGTACCGGGACACAGAACACTGAAGCTTTCTTT.

This clone came up once. The V gene is TRBV18, the J gene TRBJ2-2; a possible D gene is TRBD1 (5 bases). Trimming shortened V by 0 bases and J by 6 bases, and 8 bases separated the two germline ends. Looked up from germline, CDR1 is KGHSH and CDR2 is LQKENI. This CDR3 has 14 residues. The CDR3 nucleotides are TGTGCCAGCTCACCACCAGCAGGGTCCGGGGAGCTGTTTTTT. Its translation is CASSPPAGSGELFF.

V is TRBV18 and J is TRBJ1-6; TRBD1 is a possible D gene (6 bases). Germline CDR1 KGHSH, CDR2 LQKENI. V lost 3 bases, J lost 5 bases, and 11 bases lay in between. CDR3 length equals 15 residues. In DNA form, the CDR3 reads TGTGCCAGCTCACCGTTACAGGGAGATAATTCACCCCTCCACTTT. This sequence encodes CASSPLQGDNSPLHF.

The gene calls are TRBV10-3 and TRBJ1-2, with 7 bases aligning to TRBD1. V was pared by 2 bases and J by 10 bases, with 13 bases of the junction left unmatched. Germline V gene lookup returns CDR1 ENHRY and CDR2 SYGVKD. CDR3 size: 15 residues. In DNA, the CDR3 is TGTGCCATCAGTGAGACAACGACGAGGCAGGGGGTCTACACCTTC. The encoded protein is CAISETTTRQGVYTF.

This clone was recorded only once. The V and J genes are TRBV7-6 and TRBJ2-1, with 9 bases matching TRBD2. Germline lookup yields CDR1 SGHVS and CDR2 FNYEAQ. The CDR3 loop spans 17 amino acids. The J segment lost 7 bases and the V segment lost 2 bases, leaving 12 bases of the junction unmatched. The CDR3 DNA reads TGTGCCAGCAGCTTACTGGCGGGAGGGCCCTCGTCGAATGAGCAGTTCTTC. It is translated as CASSLLAGGPSSNEQFF.

Only one count was recorded for this clone. The chain is built from TRBV29-1 and TRBJ1-2; 7 nucleotides align to TRBD1. The CDR3 has 13 amino acids. From germline, CDR1 is SQVTM and CDR2 ANQGSEA. The trim removed 1 base at V and 8 bases at J, leaving 7 bases unmatched. Here the CDR3 reads CSVEAETGYGYTF. In DNA form, the CDR3 reads TGCAGCGTTGAAGCAGAGACAGGGTACGGCTACACCTTC.

The chain carries TRBV9 and TRBJ1-2; 9 nucleotides align to TRBD1. The J segment lost 2 bases and the V segment lost 0 bases, leaving 2 bases of the junction unmatched. The CDR3 runs 15 residues. Looked up from germline, CDR1 is SGDLS and CDR2 is YYNGEE. CDR3 amino acids: CASSVGGQGNYGYTF. CDR3 nucleotides: TGTGCCAGCAGCGTAGGGGGACAGGGAAACTATGGCTACACCTTC. The variable domain in full, with the rest retrieved from reference TRBV9 and TRBJ1-2, is DSGVTQTPKHLITATGQRVTLRCSPRSGDLSVYWYQQSLDQGLQFLIQYYNGEERAKGNILERFSAQQFPDLHSELNLSSLELGDSALYFCASSVGGQGNYGYTFGSGTRLTVV.